These T cell receptor beta chains were read from a single sample in a study of blood T cells in healthy people across ages. TCRdb ran MiXCR on the 5' RACE reads and lists one entry per CDR3 protein. The profile covers about 770,000 distinct CDR3 sequences, with approximately 44% appearing a single time and approximately 19% taken by the ten largest. Sequencing used blood. The source of these receptors is a man in his 60s in good health. CDR3s include the opening cysteine and the closing phenylalanine or tryptophan.

J	V	CDR3
TRBJ2-3	TRBV6-5	CASRVHQTSTDTQYF
TRBJ2-1	TRBV19	CASSIYGCNEQFF
TRBJ2-1	TRBV29-1	CSVEEESTRVGDEQFF
TRBJ1-6	TRBV20-1	CSASDRGSPFGNSPLHF
TRBJ2-3	TRBV18	CASSPDLYGDSSTDTQYF
-	TRBV20-1	CSARETGTETQYF
TRBJ2-1	TRBV12-3/TRBV12-4	CASSLAGLAGGLSFF
TRBJ2-1	TRBV20-1	CSAPRVGGLEQFF
TRBJ2-4	TRBV2	CASSDYNIQYF
TRBJ2-1	TRBV20-1	CSARVGKTYNEQFF
TRBJ2-7	TRBV9	CASSVAGDTTYEQYF
TRBJ1-5	TRBV11-2	CASSQGSRKPQHF
TRBJ2-4	TRBV20-1	CSARSPSGGGVQYF
TRBJ2-5	TRBV7-8	CASSLRGGVRETQYF
TRBJ2-7	TRBV10-3	CAISEANYEQYF
TRBJ2-1	TRBV4-1	CASSQDQATPYNVQFF
TRBJ2-7	TRBV7-2	CASSLNSAGGLYEQYF
TRBJ2-1	TRBV2	CASSEAVLANEQFF
TRBJ2-5	TRBV20-1	CSVVRGETQYF
TRBJ1-2	TRBV3-1	CASSHGNLYGYTF
TRBJ1-6	TRBV25-1	CASSRTVYNSPLHF
TRBJ2-5	TRBV20-1	CSAREPNRDQETQYF
TRBJ1-2	TRBV27	CASSLLQGRGYTF
TRBJ2-7	TRBV24-1	CATSDLTSGKQYF
TRBJ2-5	TRBV30	CAWRGADSQETQYF
TRBJ2-1	TRBV5-1	CASSLESGQANNEQFF
TRBJ2-5	TRBV5-1	CASSLEARSGGETQYF
TRBJ2-7	TRBV7-9	CASSSRLSSYEQYF
TRBJ2-3	TRBV29-1	CSGRDRGPDTQYF
TRBJ1-4	TRBV20-1	CSARMPEKRTNEKLFF